Listed here are 30 T cell receptor beta chains from one sample, sequenced in a study of blood T cell repertoires in COVID-19. Clones were read by immunoSEQ multiplex PCR, and TCRdb kept only the in-frame ones, dropping some. The sample records about 86,000 clones, about 89% being singletons. Material: peripheral blood. The receptors come from a human donor in a cohort sampled during active COVID-19.

This chain joins TRBV3-1 (or the pseudogene TRBV3-2) and TRBJ2-1, with a possible D match to TRBD1 (7 bases). This CDR3 contains 15 residues. Germline-derived CDR1 and CDR2 are LGHDT and YNNKEL (reference sequence). Trimming cost V 1 base and J 9 bases, with 16 bases left between them. In nucleotides, the CDR3 is TGTGCCAGCAGCCAAGGGGCGGGCCAGGGGGGTGAGCAGTTCTTC. Translation: CASSQGAGQGGEQFF.

V is TRBV10-3 and J is TRBJ2-4; 7 nucleotides line up with TRBD1. Germline trimming cut 4 bases from V and 2 bases from J; bases unmatched to any gene: 14. This CDR3 region has 18 residues. CDR1 and CDR2 (germline): ENHRY, SYGVKD. The CDR3 spells CAISGRDSAFDTKNIQYF. DNA for the CDR3: TGTGCCATCAGTGGAAGGGACAGTGCGTTCGATACCAAAAACATTCAGTACTTC.

The CDR3 region has the DNA TGTGCCAGCAGCTTCTCGGGAGCGGCGAACACCGGGGAGCTGTTTTTT. Translation gives CASSFSGAANTGELFF. V usage is TRBV7-9 and J usage is TRBJ2-2, with D perhaps TRBD2 (6 bases). The germline CDR1 and CDR2 sequences are SEHNR and FQNEAQ (reference sequence). V was cut by 3 bases and J by 0 bases, with 11 bases left in between. The CDR3 covers 16 residues.

The V gene is TRBV18, the J gene TRBJ2-7; D remains unclear. CDR3 length: 13 residues. The V gene lost 3 bases and the J gene lost 5 bases, with 11 bases spanning the gap. The germline V gene has CDR1 KGHSH and CDR2 LQKENI. The DNA of the CDR3 is TGTGCCAGCTCACCGTCTAGTTGGGACGAGCAGTACTTC. It translates to CASSPSSWDEQYF.

This rearrangement joins TRBV5-8 to TRBJ2-7, with 7 bases aligning to TRBD1. Germline V lookup: CDR1 SGHTS, CDR2 YDEGEE. With V trimmed by 2 bases and J by 5 bases, 7 bases remained unmatched. This CDR3 is built from 14 residues. The CDR3 sequence is CASSFEGGGHEQYF. The DNA for the CDR3 is TGTGCCAGCAGCTTTGAAGGGGGCGGCCACGAGCAGTACTTC. Filled out from reference TRBV5-8 and TRBJ2-7, the complete variable domain reads EAGVTQSPTHLIKTRGQQATLRCSPISGHTSVYWYQQALGLGLQFLLWYDEGEERNRGNFPPRFSGRQFPNYSSELNVNALELEDSALYLCASSFEGGGHEQYFGPGTRLTVT.

The chain carries TRBV28 and TRBJ2-2, with D possibly TRBD2 on 5 matching bases. Germline loops: CDR1 MDHEN, CDR2 SYDVKM. Trimming removed 6 bases from V and 1 base from J, with 12 bases in between. This CDR3 is built from 15 residues. CDR3 sequence reads: CASRAGNLNTGELFF. The CDR3 nucleotides read TGTGCCAGCAGGGCCGGGAACCTGAACACCGGGGAGCTGTTTTTT.

The chain is built from TRBV7-2 and TRBJ2-7, with TRBD2 matching over 7 bases. Germline loops: CDR1 SGHTA, CDR2 FQGNSA. The CDR3 sequence is 15 residues long. The J segment lost 0 bases and the V segment lost 7 bases, leaving 9 bases of the junction unmatched. CDR3 DNA: TGTGCCAGCACCCCTCTCGGGGGGAACTCCTACGAGCAGTACTTC. Its protein is CASTPLGGNSYEQYF.

The chain is built from TRBV29-1 and TRBJ2-4, with TRBD1 identical over 8 bases. Germline CDR1 is SQVTM and CDR2 is ANQGSEA. The junction had 4 bases not matched to a gene; V was cut back by 2 bases and J by 1 base. There are 15 residues in the CDR3. CDR3 bases: TGCAGCGTTGAACGGAGACAGGGGGCCAAAAACATTCAGTACTTC. This gives the protein CSVERRQGAKNIQYF.

The genes are TRBV11-2 and TRBJ2-3, with D possibly being TRBD2 (5 bases). Trimming took 2 bases from V and 2 from J, leaving 11 bases between them. The CDR3 is made up of 15 amino acids. CDR1 is SGHAT and CDR2 is FQNNGV in the germline V gene. CDR3 DNA: TGTGCCAGCAGCTTAAACCGGGGTAACACAGATACGCAGTATTTT. It translates to CASSLNRGNTDTQYF.

The chain carries TRBV13 and TRBJ1-2; D ambiguous. The germline V gene encodes CDR1 PRHDT and CDR2 FYEKMQ (reference sequence). CDR3 size: 15 residues. The V gene lost 0 bases and the J gene lost 8 bases, with 16 bases spanning the gap. The CDR3 bases are TGTGCCAGCAGCTTAGGCGTTAGGCCTGTAGCCGGCTACACCTTC. Protein: CASSLGVRPVAGYTF. The whole variable domain, remainder taken from reference TRBV13 and TRBJ1-2, is AAGVIQSPRHLIKEKRETATLKCYPIPRHDTVYWYQQGPGQDPQFLISFYEKMQSDKGSIPDRFSAQQFSDYHSELNMSSLELGDSALYFCASSLGVRPVAGYTFGSGTRLTVV.

The chain couples TRBV9 to TRBJ2-1; perhaps TRBD2 as D (6 bases). Germline CDR1 is SGDLS and CDR2 is YYNGEE. This CDR3 is built from 18 residues. V was cut by 0 bases and J by 7 bases, with 23 bases left in between. The CDR3 here is CASSVAQYIAAGENEQFF. CDR3 DNA: TGTGCCAGCAGCGTAGCCCAATATATAGCGGCCGGGGAGAATGAGCAGTTCTTC.

This sequence joins TRBV25-1 and TRBJ2-1, with 9 bases matching TRBD1. CDR1 and CDR2 from the germline V gene are MGHDK and SYGVNS. V shed 4 bases and J 14 bases; nucleotides not matched to a gene: 9. CDR3 length: 13 residues. CDR3 protein: CASSARDRQGEFF. DNA of the CDR3: TGTGCCAGCAGTGCCAGGGACAGACAGGGGGAGTTCTTC.

The chain is built from TRBV7-2 and TRBJ1-2; TRBD1 is a possible D gene (5 bases). Germline V gene lookup returns CDR1 SGHTA and CDR2 FQGNSA. The CDR3 runs 15 residues. The V end was cut by 5 bases, the J end by 5 bases, with 18 bases between. The CDR3 loop is CASSPGATRGYGYTF. In nucleotides, the CDR3 is TGTGCCAGCAGCCCCGGGGCCACCCGGGGGTATGGCTACACCTTC.

The chain links TRBV5-6 to TRBJ1-4; D uncertain. The V and J ends lost 4 bases and 4 bases respectively, with 14 bases between them. Germline values: CDR1 SGHDT, CDR2 YYEEEE. The CDR3 sequence is 15 residues long. The CDR3 DNA follows: TGTGCCAGCAGCCTGACGGGTAGGATTAATGAAAAACTGTTTTTT. Protein sequence: CASSLTGRINEKLFF.

This sequence joins TRBV27 and TRBJ2-5, with 13 bases fitting TRBD2. Germline CDR1 is MNHEY and CDR2 is SMNVEV (reference sequence). V was pared by 6 bases and J by 2 bases, with 0 bases of the junction left unmatched. This CDR3 has 14 residues. CDR3: CASRGLAGQETQYF. The CDR3 nucleotides read TGTGCCAGCAGGGGACTAGCGGGGCAAGAGACCCAGTACTTC.

The rearrangement links TRBV5-6 to TRBJ2-7; D is ambiguous. With 1 base removed from V and 0 bases from J, the gap between germline ends came to 8 bases. The CDR3 is 14 amino acids. Germline assignment: CDR1 SGHDT and CDR2 YYEEEE. The CDR3 reads CASSLRWSSYEQYF. For the CDR3, the DNA is TGTGCCAGCAGCTTGCGTTGGAGCTCCTACGAGCAGTACTTC.

This chain uses TRBV11-1 with TRBJ2-5; a weak D match, TRBD1 (7 bases). The V gene lost 2 bases and the J gene lost 1 base, with 11 bases spanning the gap. CDR1 is SGHAT, CDR2 FQDESV, per germline (reference sequence). The CDR3 loop spans 15 amino acids. The CDR3 here is CASSLQGGTQETQYF. The CDR3 DNA sequence: TGTGCCAGCAGCTTACAGGGGGGCACCCAAGAGACCCAGTACTTC.

The CDR3 sequence is CASSPLTGGNTEAFF. In nucleotides, the CDR3 is TGCGCCAGCAGCCCCCTGACAGGGGGGAACACTGAAGCTTTCTTT. The chain couples TRBV5-1 to TRBJ1-1, with 9 bases matching TRBD1. Germline assignment: CDR1 SGHRS and CDR2 YFSETQ. Germline trimming cut 4 bases from V and 1 base from J; bases unmatched to any gene: 5. The CDR3 is 15 amino acids.

In this sample, this clone turned up once. J is TRBJ2-3 and V is TRBV9; 8 bases map to TRBD2. Losses at the gene ends were 0 bases for V and 8 bases for J; bases not matched to a gene: 11. This CDR3 comprises 16 residues. CDR1 is SGDLS and CDR2 is YYNGEE in the germline V gene. The CDR3 loop reads CASSVVGGAAHSTQYF. CDR3 DNA: TGTGCCAGCAGCGTAGTCGGGGGGGCAGCTCACTCTACGCAGTATTTT. Filled out from reference TRBV9 and TRBJ2-3, the complete variable domain reads DSGVTQTPKHLITATGQRVTLRCSPRSGDLSVYWYQQSLDQGLQFLIQYYNGEERAKGNILERFSAQQFPDLHSELNLSSLELGDSALYFCASSVVGGAAHSTQYFGPGTRLTVL.

V usage is TRBV6-5 and J usage is TRBJ1-2; perhaps TRBD1 as D (5 bases). V lost 6 bases to trimming and J lost 3 bases, with 14 bases between them. Germline CDR1 and CDR2: MNHEY and SVGAGI. The CDR3 length is 14 residues. The CDR3 nucleotides read TGTGCCAGCAGCCTATCGGGGGAGTACTATGGCTACACCTTC. It specifies CASSLSGEYYGYTF.

This chain links TRBV18 with TRBJ1-6; weak D call: TRBD1 (6 bases). V lost 2 bases and J lost 5, with 13 bases in between. Germline CDR1 is KGHSH and CDR2 is LQKENI. This CDR3 region has 16 residues. In nucleotides, the CDR3 is TGTGCCAGCTCACCAGGGACACAAGGAGATAATTCACCCCTCCACTTT. As protein: CASSPGTQGDNSPLHF.

V gene TRBV5-8 combines with J gene TRBJ1-5, with a tentative D call TRBD1 (6 bases). Trimming left V 1 base short and J 3 bases short, with 17 bases between. The CDR3 is 17 residues long. Germline CDR1 is SGHTS and CDR2 is YDEGEE. The chain's CDR3 is CASSLLGAAATNQPQHF. The CDR3 DNA reads as TGTGCCAGCAGCTTGCTGGGGGCGGCGGCCACCAATCAGCCCCAGCATTTT.

This chain links TRBV4-1 with TRBJ2-5, with D hard to call. With 1 base removed from V and 4 bases from J, the gap between germline ends came to 22 bases. CDR1 and CDR2 from the germline V gene are MGHRA and YSYEKL. The CDR3 contains 18 residues. CDR3 in amino acids: CASSQAMPQASRRETQYF. CDR3 coding DNA: TGCGCCAGCAGCCAAGCAATGCCTCAAGCATCGAGGCGAGAGACCCAGTACTTC.

This rearrangement joins TRBV6-5 to TRBJ1-1; maybe TRBD1 (6 bases). V was pared by 7 bases and J by 8 bases, with 11 bases between. Germline V CDR1 and CDR2: MNHEY, SVGAGI. The CDR3 loop spans 11 amino acids. The chain's CDR3 is CASTRGFEAFF. The CDR3 region has the DNA TGTGCCAGCACCAGGGGTTTCGAAGCTTTCTTT.

About this clone itself: One end of the junction varies from germline; a read error may be responsible. The chain carries TRBV6-6 and TRBJ2-3; 8 nucleotides align to TRBD2. The CDR3 has 17 amino acids. CDR1 and CDR2 (germline): MNHNY, SVGAGI (reference sequence). CDR3 DNA sequence: TGTGCCAGCAGCTACTTTAGCGGGACCTCTAGCACAGATACGCAGTATTTT. This codes for CASSYFSGTSSTDTQYF.

The chain employs TRBV6-6 and TRBJ1-5; D perhaps matches TRBD1 (5 bases). CDR3 length: 13 residues. V was pared by 6 bases and J by 1 base, with 7 bases between. The germline V gene encodes CDR1 MNHNY and CDR2 SVGAGI (reference sequence). In DNA, the CDR3 is TGTGCCAGCAGCGGGGGGAGCAATCAGCCCCAGCATTTT. Translating it yields CASSGGSNQPQHF.

The chain couples TRBV28 to TRBJ2-5; a weak D match, TRBD2 (6 bases). Trimming stripped 6 bases from V and 7 bases from J, with 18 bases between. CDR3 size: 14 residues. From germline, CDR1 is MDHEN and CDR2 SYDVKM. The CDR3 DNA follows: TGTGCCAGCAGAATATCAGTGGGAGGAGGGACCCAGTACTTC. Protein sequence: CASRISVGGGTQYF.

This clone was seen only once. The genes are TRBV19 and TRBJ1-2, with 7 positions matching TRBD1. The CDR3 covers 14 residues. The germline CDR1 and CDR2 sequences are LNHDA and SQIVND (reference sequence). J was trimmed by 4 bases and V by 3 bases; bases with no gene match: 5. CDR3: CASSMGTASYGYTF. CDR3 in DNA: TGTGCCAGTAGTATGGGGACAGCCAGCTATGGCTACACCTTC.

This sequence joins TRBV29-1 and TRBJ2-7; 7 bases fit TRBD2. The CDR3 runs 13 residues. The V gene end was trimmed by 6 bases and the J gene end by 1 base; junction bases not matched to a gene: 6. Germline V gene sequence: CDR1 SQVTM, CDR2 ANQGSEA. The DNA for the CDR3 is TGCAGCGTCCAGCGGGAAGATTCCTACGAGCAGTACTTC. Amino acids: CSVQREDSYEQYF.

This clone was detected a few times. The V call is TRBV20-1, the J call TRBJ2-7; D perhaps matches TRBD1 (5 bases). V lost 3 bases and J 5 bases, leaving 14 bases between the germline ends. The germline V gene has CDR1 DFQATT and CDR2 SNEGSKA (reference sequence). The CDR3 contains 13 residues. The CDR3: CSASKGKIDEQYF. CDR3 nucleotides: TGCAGTGCTAGTAAGGGGAAAATTGACGAGCAGTACTTC.